These 27 T cell receptor beta chains were sequenced from one sample in a study of blood T cells in healthy people across ages. A J-beta primer mix and a sample-barcoded 5' primer were used in a second PCR of about 7 to 12 cycles. TCRdb analysed the 5' RACE reads with MiXCR anew, one entry per CDR3 protein. The sample includes about 1,500,000 distinct CDR3 sequences, roughly 27% of them seen just once. Material for sequencing was blood. Receptors originate from a woman between 25 and 40 years old in good health.

For this clonotype: Being one base from a much bigger clone, this may be a read error. The chain combines TRBV7-6 with TRBJ1-2, with D maybe TRBD1 (5 bases). Per germline, CDR1 SGHVS and CDR2 FNYEAQ. V gave up 1 base and J gave up 7 bases, with 13 bases separating them. CDR3 size: 14 residues. The DNA of the CDR3 is TGTGCCAGCAGCTTAGACAGCAGGGACGGTGGCTACACCTTC. As protein: CASSLDSRDGGYTF.

Details on this clonotype: A junction boundary mismatches the germline segment, possibly from a read error. The rearrangement joins TRBV12-3 or TRBV12-4 to TRBJ1-2, with TRBD1 identical over 12 bases. The CDR3 extends over 17 amino acids. CDR3 sequence: CASSYTGTGGNRYGCTF. As DNA, the CDR3 is TGTGCCAGCAGTTATACCGGGACAGGGGGCAATCGCTATGGCTGCACCTTC.

V is TRBV20-1 and J is TRBJ1-1; D remains unclear. The CDR3 has 13 amino acids. V lost 0 bases and J 7 bases, leaving 12 bases between the germline ends. The V gene's germline CDR1 is DFQATT and CDR2 SNEGSKA (reference sequence). The CDR3 DNA reads TGCAGTGCTAGAGAGGCCGGAGGTGGTGAAGCTTTCTTT. It yields the protein CSAREAGGGEAFF.

Only a few counts were recorded for this clonotype. The genes are TRBV20-1 and TRBJ2-1, with 16 bases matching TRBD2. The J segment lost 7 bases and the V segment lost 5 bases, leaving 5 bases of the junction unmatched. The CDR3 loop spans 15 amino acids. The germline CDR1 and CDR2 sequences are DFQATT and SNEGSKA (reference sequence). The CDR3 loop is CSAFGTSGGVNEQFF. The CDR3 nucleotides read TGCAGTGCTTTCGGGACTAGCGGGGGGGTTAATGAGCAGTTCTTC.

V is TRBV7-2 and J is TRBJ2-4; TRBD1 aligns across 10 bases. Trimming took 1 base from V and 6 from J; bases not matched to a gene: 12. The germline V gene has CDR1 SGHTA and CDR2 FQGNSA. This CDR3 has 18 residues. In DNA, the CDR3 is TGTGCCAGCAGCTTAGTTGCCTCCGCCGGGACAGGGGCAAACATTCAGTACTTC. Amino acids: CASSLVASAGTGANIQYF.

The table lists this clonotype with a few counts. The chain has TRBV11-3 and TRBJ2-3, with 16 bases matching TRBD2. The V gene's germline CDR1 is SGHNT and CDR2 YENEEA. The CDR3 is made up of 16 amino acids. Losses at the gene ends were 5 bases for V and 6 bases for J; bases not matched to a gene: 5. The CDR3, as DNA: TGTGCCAGCAGCCGGGGACTAGCGGGAGGGAGTGATACGCAGTATTTT. It yields the protein CASSRGLAGGSDTQYF.

As to this clonotype: This may be a read error, as it is one base from a much larger clone. The chain carries TRBV5-6 and TRBJ1-2; possibly TRBD1 for D (6 bases). The germline gives CDR1 SGHDT, CDR2 YYEEEE. CDR3 length: 16 residues. Written as DNA, the CDR3 is TGTACCAGCAGCTTGGCGGAGACAGGCACCTTCTATGGCTACACCTTC. Its translation is CTSSLAETGTFYGYTF.

The V and J genes are TRBV7-2 and TRBJ2-3; D is ambiguous. V lost 1 base and J lost 4, with 6 bases in between. This CDR3 comprises 13 residues. The germline V gene encodes CDR1 SGHTA and CDR2 FQGNSA. In DNA, the CDR3 is TGTGCCAGCAGCTTAGAAAAGGCAGATACGCAGTATTTT. Translating it yields CASSLEKADTQYF.

This clonotype came up a few times. The rearrangement uses TRBV5-1 and TRBJ2-7, with D perhaps matching TRBD2 (7 bases). The J call may be mistaken, given a closer DNA end match to TRBJ2-5. The CDR3 has 15 amino acids. Germline CDR1 is SGHRS and CDR2 is YFSETQ. The CDR3, as DNA: TGCGCCAGCACCCTTGGGTCGGGGGGCTGGGAGACCCAGTACTTC. Protein sequence: CASTLGSGGWETQYF.

The chain employs TRBV21-1 and TRBJ2-5; the table's D call, TRBD2, was not checked against the DNA. TRBV21-1 is termed a pseudogene. This CDR3 comprises 14 residues. This CDR3 is CASSVRGGRETQYF. As DNA, the CDR3 is TGTGCCAGCAGCGTTCGGGGGGGCCGGGAGACCCAGTACTTC.

The J gene is TRBJ2-1, the V gene TRBV2; 9 bases align to TRBD2. CDR3 size: 14 residues. The germline V gene has CDR1 SNHLY and CDR2 FYNNEI. The V and J ends lost 7 bases and 5 bases, in that order; junction bases with no gene match: 6. The CDR3 DNA sequence: TGTGCCAGCAAGTCACTAGCGGGCAACAATGAGCAGTTCTTC. Translated: CASKSLAGNNEQFF.

This clonotype was observed once. The chain joins TRBV29-1 to TRBJ2-7, with D perhaps matching TRBD1 or TRBD2 (5 bases each). The CDR3 has 14 residues. Trimming took 7 bases from V and 0 from J, leaving 16 bases between them. The germline V gene has CDR1 SQVTM and CDR2 ANQGSEA. The CDR3 DNA is TGCAGCGATCTGAGAGCAGGGAGCTCCTACGAGCAGTACTTC. Amino acids: CSDLRAGSSYEQYF.

This clonotype was recorded a few times. This chain links TRBV14 with TRBJ2-5; maybe TRBD1 (6 bases). Germline values: CDR1 SGHDN, CDR2 FVKESK. V gave up 1 base and J gave up 1 base, with 16 bases separating them. The CDR3 length is 17 residues. CDR3 sequence (DNA): TGTGCCAGCAGCCAAGCGTTGGGCAGGGGTAGCCAAGAGACCCAGTACTTC. Encoded protein: CASSQALGRGSQETQYF.

The chain links TRBV12-3 or TRBV12-4 to TRBJ2-3; 9 bases are shared with TRBD1. V shed 8 bases, J shed 2 bases, and the junction held 5 bases outside the gene matches. The CDR3 is 14 amino acids. CDR3 DNA: TGTGCCAGCCTTCGGACAGGGGACACAGATACGCAGTATTTT. It yields the protein CASLRTGDTDTQYF.

The chain combines TRBV24-1 with TRBJ2-3, with D perhaps matching TRBD1 (5 bases). Trimming took 4 bases from V and 3 from J, leaving 10 bases between them. The CDR3 covers 14 residues. Germline V gene lookup returns CDR1 KGHDR and CDR2 SFDVKD. Here the CDR3 reads CATSDPRTTDTQYF. The CDR3 DNA is TGTGCCACCAGTGACCCCAGGACAACAGATACGCAGTATTTT.

This clonotype was recorded at least ten times. The rearrangement links TRBV19 to TRBJ2-7; 7 bases are a match to TRBD1. J was trimmed by 3 bases and V by 1 base; bases with no gene match: 3. The CDR3 extends over 14 amino acids. Germline V lookup: CDR1 LNHDA, CDR2 SQIVND (reference sequence). The DNA for the CDR3 is TGTGCCAGTAGTATAGGGGGACAGCTCTACGAGCAGTACTTC. Residues: CASSIGGQLYEQYF.

This clonotype was seen just once. At one boundary the junction diverges from the germline segment, which might be a read error. The chain carries TRBV12-3 or TRBV12-4 and TRBJ2-1; D possibly matches TRBD1 or TRBD2 (6 bases each). The CDR3 length is 14 residues. The CDR3 bases are TGTGCCAGCAGCTGGGGGGCAGGGCACAATGGGCAGTTCTTC. Its protein product is CASSWGAGHNGQFF.

This rearrangement joins TRBV20-1 to TRBJ1-5, with no clear D. The length of the CDR3 is 13 residues. The V end was cut by 2 bases, the J end by 8 bases, with 13 bases between. Germline V gives CDR1 DFQATT, CDR2 SNEGSKA (reference sequence). The CDR3 here is CSARKARSEPQHF. For the CDR3, the DNA is TGCAGTGCTAGAAAGGCGAGAAGTGAGCCCCAGCATTTT.

V usage is TRBV21-1 and J usage is TRBJ2-2; the table's D call, TRBD2, was not checked against the DNA. TRBV21-1 is given as a pseudogene. This CDR3 spans 19 amino acids. The CDR3 loop is CASSNPSKRESRGTGELFF. The CDR3 DNA is TGTGCCAGCAGCAACCCCTCGAAGCGGGAGAGTCGCGGCACCGGGGAGCTGTTTTTT.

The chain carries TRBV28 and TRBJ1-2, with no clear D. CDR1 is MDHEN and CDR2 is SYDVKM in the germline V gene. Deletions cut 2 bases from V and 2 bases from J, with 12 bases between. This CDR3 is 15 amino acids long. CDR3 DNA: TGTGCCAGCAGTTTACCCCTGACGGGGAACTATGGCTACACCTTC. This gives the protein CASSLPLTGNYGYTF.

This clonotype was counted a few times. The chain couples TRBV28 to TRBJ1-5; 7 bases are a match to TRBD1. CDR3 length: 15 residues. Trimming removed 2 bases from V and 7 bases from J; junction bases left unmatched: 8. Germline-derived CDR1 and CDR2 are MDHEN and SYDVKM. This CDR3 reads CASSLGQALWQPQHF. The CDR3 DNA sequence: TGTGCCAGCAGTTTAGGACAGGCGTTATGGCAGCCCCAGCATTTT.

This clonotype was counted many times. V gene TRBV7-9 combines with J gene TRBJ1-6; TRBD1 matches at 8 bases. Trimming cost V 6 bases and J 7 bases; bases outside gene matches: 5. The CDR3 has 14 amino acids. The germline gives CDR1 SEHNR, CDR2 FQNEAQ (reference sequence). CDR3 amino acids: CASRPTGGNSPLHF. The CDR3 nucleotides are TGTGCCAGCAGACCTACAGGGGGGAATTCACCCCTCCACTTT.

This chain connects TRBV6-6 to TRBJ1-1, with a possible D match to TRBD1 (6 bases). V was trimmed by 3 bases and J by 6 bases, leaving 11 bases between them. CDR3 length: 13 residues. Germline V gene sequence: CDR1 MNHNY, CDR2 SVGAGI (reference sequence). As DNA, the CDR3 is TGTGCCAGCAGTTATTTCAGGGGTGCTGAAGCTTTCTTT. Encoded protein: CASSYFRGAEAFF.

This chain uses TRBV20-1 with TRBJ2-7; 9 bases fit TRBD2. V lost 3 bases and J lost 3; bases outside the gene matches: 6. Germline loops: CDR1 DFQATT, CDR2 SNEGSKA (reference sequence). This CDR3 has 14 amino acids. The CDR3 spells CSARFSTSGYEQYF. Here the CDR3 DNA reads TGCAGTGCTAGGTTTTCGACTAGCGGCTACGAGCAGTACTTC.

This clonotype showed up many times. V gene TRBV29-1 combines with J gene TRBJ2-5; weak D call: TRBD2 (7 bases). The V end was cut by 8 bases, the J end by 7 bases, with 17 bases between. This CDR3 is 12 amino acids long. Germline-derived CDR1 and CDR2 are SQVTM and ANQGSEA. CDR3 amino acids: CSSPGGPRTQYF. The CDR3 DNA reads as TGCAGCTCCCCCGGGGGGCCAAGGACCCAGTACTTC. The full variable domain, with the rest looked up from reference TRBV29-1 and TRBJ2-5, is SAVISQKPSRDICQRGTSLTIQCQVDSQVTMMFWYRQQPGQSLTLIATANQGSEATYESGFVIDKFPISRPNLTFSTLTVSNMSPEDSSIYLCSSPGGPRTQYFGPGTRLLVL.

This sequence joins TRBV12-3 or TRBV12-4 and TRBJ2-1, with 7 bases identical to TRBD2. Trimming at V came to 6 bases and at J to 2 bases, leaving 7 bases not matched to a gene. The CDR3 is made up of 15 amino acids. The CDR3 loop is CASRTGLVTYNEQFF. CDR3 in DNA: TGTGCCAGCAGAACCGGACTAGTTACCTACAATGAGCAGTTCTTC.

This clonotype was seen a single time. The germline gene is not matched at one end of the junction; a read error may be the cause. The chain combines TRBV6-1 with TRBJ2-7; TRBD2 matches at 9 bases. The CDR3 totals 13 residues. Germline V lookup: CDR1 MNHNS, CDR2 SASEGT. This chain's CDR3 is CVSGGLAHYEQYF. The CDR3 coding sequence is TGTGTCAGCGGGGGGCTAGCGCACTACGAGCAGTACTTC.